Presented here are 32 T cell receptor beta chains from one specimen sequenced in a study of shared clonotypes between healthy human individuals. Sequencing used immunoSEQ multiplex PCR; TCRdb keeps in-frame clones, though not all of them. The top ten clones hold more than 0.85% of a sample with about 1.1 million clones, roughly 80% of them seen once. The specimen sequenced was memory CD4+ T cells from PBMCs. Regarding subset: CD45RA-negative fraction. The receptors shown here come from a man younger than 35 in good health. Some clones in this sample may be carry-over from other donors' samples.

The gene calls are TRBV5-1 and TRBJ2-3; 7 bases fit TRBD2. CDR3 size: 13 residues. V dropped 7 bases and J dropped 4; count of bases not matched to a gene: 6. Germline V lookup: CDR1 SGHRS, CDR2 YFSETQ. CDR3 in DNA: TGCGCCAGCCGAGGCGGGAGTTCAGATACGCAGTATTTT. It is translated as CASRGGSSDTQYF.

This clone was seen more than once but under ten times. This sequence joins TRBV7-7 and TRBJ2-2; TRBD1 aligns across 10 bases. There are 16 residues in the CDR3. V trimming: 5 bases; J trimming: 2 bases; junction bases outside the gene matches: 5. Germline-derived CDR1 and CDR2 are SSHAT and FNYEAQ (reference sequence). CDR3 coding DNA: TGTGCCAGCAGCCCAACGACAGGGGGCAACACCGGGGAGCTGTTTTTT. It specifies CASSPTTGGNTGELFF.

The chain recombines TRBV11-2 with TRBJ2-1, with no clear D. The CDR3 totals 17 residues. Germline CDR1 reads SGHAT; CDR2 reads FQNNGV. The V and J ends lost 1 base and 0 bases respectively, with 13 bases between them. CDR3 region: CASSLGARTGSYNEQFF. In DNA form, the CDR3 reads TGTGCCAGCAGCTTAGGCGCGAGGACGGGCTCCTACAATGAGCAGTTCTTC.

This clone was recorded once. J is TRBJ2-2 and V is TRBV5-6; no reliable D call. Germline values: CDR1 SGHDT, CDR2 YYEEEE. V dropped 2 bases and J dropped 4 bases, with 9 bases sitting between them. The CDR3 contains 14 residues. The CDR3 sequence is CASSFQAATGELFF. CDR3 sequence (DNA): TGTGCCAGCAGCTTCCAGGCAGCCACCGGGGAGCTGTTTTTT.

This clone was picked up many times. CDR3 loop: CASSPPFFQETQYF. The CDR3 DNA sequence: TGTGCCAGCTCACCACCGTTCTTCCAAGAGACCCAGTACTTC. The chain recombines TRBV18 with TRBJ2-5; D is undetermined. V was shortened by 0 bases and J by 1 base, with 6 bases between the two germline ends. The CDR3 is 14 amino acids. Per germline, CDR1 KGHSH and CDR2 LQKENI.

The chain uses TRBV29-1 and TRBJ1-2, with 8 nucleotides matching TRBD1. Germline CDR1 reads SQVTM; CDR2 reads ANQGSEA. The CDR3 length is 12 residues. Trimming removed 6 bases from V and 7 bases from J; junction bases left unmatched: 7. The CDR3 DNA reads TGCAGCGTGGACAGGGAGGATCGTGGCTACACCTTC. Translated, it gives CSVDREDRGYTF.

The rearrangement uses TRBV6-6 and TRBJ1-5; the D gene is possibly TRBD1 (6 bases). V gave up 7 bases and J gave up 4 bases, with 14 bases separating them. CDR1 is MNHNY, CDR2 SVGAGI, per germline (reference sequence). This CDR3 has 14 residues. CDR3 coding DNA: TGTGCCAGCACTGACAGGCCGAAAAATCAGCCCCAGCATTTT. This encodes CASTDRPKNQPQHF.

The V call is TRBV28, the J call TRBJ2-1; 7 bases agree with TRBD2. This CDR3 is 14 amino acids long. V trimming: 11 bases; J trimming: 6 bases; junction bases outside the gene matches: 13. The germline V gene encodes CDR1 MDHEN and CDR2 SYDVKM. The CDR3 bases are TGTGCCCAATCCCGCCCGGGAGGCATCAATGAGCAGTTCTTC. Translating gives CAQSRPGGINEQFF.

The V gene is TRBV4-1, the J gene TRBJ2-1, with D possibly being TRBD2 (7 bases). The V gene's germline CDR1 is MGHRA and CDR2 YSYEKL. The CDR3 covers 17 residues. V was cut by 0 bases and J by 9 bases, with 21 bases left in between. CDR3 amino acids: CASSQDMTGGVGAEQFF. The CDR3 nucleotides are TGCGCCAGCAGCCAAGATATGACGGGAGGAGTGGGGGCTGAGCAGTTCTTC.

This clone was seen a few times. Other nucleotide sequences from this sample produce the same CDR3. The gene calls are TRBV7-2 and TRBJ2-7, with no clear D. Germline V CDR1 and CDR2: SGHTA, FQGNSA. The CDR3 is 11 residues long. V lost 2 bases and J 2 bases, leaving 1 base between the germline ends. In DNA form, the CDR3 reads TGTGCCAGCAGCTTAACCTACGAGCAGTACTTC. This translates into CASSLTYEQYF.

The chain recombines TRBV7-6 with TRBJ2-5, with no clear D. Trimming took 1 base from V and 8 from J, leaving 11 bases between them. The germline gives CDR1 SGHVS, CDR2 FNYEAQ. The CDR3 spans 13 residues. CDR3 nucleotide sequence: TGTGCCAGCAGCTTAGTAAAAGCCGATACCCAGTACTTC. Residues: CASSLVKADTQYF.

The chain links TRBV15 to TRBJ2-5, with unresolved D. The CDR3 has 14 amino acids. Trimming stripped 1 base from V and 5 bases from J, with 11 bases between. Germline CDR1 LNHNV, CDR2 YYDKDF (reference sequence). CDR3 sequence reads: CATSRALRGETQYF. CDR3 nucleotide sequence: TGTGCCACCAGCAGAGCCCTCCGTGGGGAGACCCAGTACTTC.

V gene TRBV21-1 combines with J gene TRBJ2-7; the table's D call, TRBD1, has no DNA check behind it. TRBV21-1 is tagged as a pseudogene. The CDR3 is 17 amino acids. The CDR3 sequence is CASSTTPGTGSSYEQYF. For the CDR3, the DNA is TGTGCCAGCAGCACTACCCCCGGGACAGGGAGCTCCTACGAGCAGTACTTC.

This clone was found once. V is TRBV5-1 and J is TRBJ2-2; 10 bases align to TRBD2. Germline lookup yields CDR1 SGHRS and CDR2 YFSETQ. The CDR3 extends over 15 amino acids. Unmatched junction bases numbered 9, after V lost 6 bases and J lost 7 bases. In DNA form, the CDR3 reads TGCGCCAGCACCCGAAGGGCTAGCGGGAGCGGGGAGCTGTTTTTT. Translation gives CASTRRASGSGELFF.

This clone was detected ten times or more. The CDR3 sequence is CASSPGGGRRAKNIQYF. The CDR3 bases are TGTGCCAGCAGCCCAGGAGGGGGGCGCAGGGCCAAAAACATTCAGTACTTC. The chain uses TRBV9 and TRBJ2-4, with D perhaps matching TRBD1 or TRBD2 (6 bases each). Germline CDR1 is SGDLS and CDR2 is YYNGEE. The length of the CDR3 is 17 residues. V lost 4 bases and J lost 1, with 18 bases in between.

V is TRBV25-1 and J is TRBJ2-1; the match to TRBD2 covers 11 bases. The CDR3 has 17 amino acids. V gave up 5 bases and J gave up 9 bases; unmatched junction bases: 15. The V gene's germline CDR1 is MGHDK and CDR2 SYGVNS. The CDR3 coding sequence is TGTGCCAGCAGTCCTGTAATACTAGCGGGAGATTCGGGTGAGCAGTTCTTC. Its translation: CASSPVILAGDSGEQFF.

The chain carries TRBV28 and TRBJ2-7; 11 bases align to TRBD1. CDR1 is MDHEN and CDR2 is SYDVKM in the germline V gene. This CDR3 has 14 amino acids. Trimming took 10 bases from V and 7 from J; bases not matched to a gene: 12. The CDR3 DNA is TGTGCCACAAGGACAGGGGGCGCGCCGGGGGAGCAGTACTTC. It codes for CATRTGGAPGEQYF.

The chain combines TRBV5-4 with TRBJ2-1, with TRBD2 identical over 7 bases. The CDR3 has 15 amino acids. Trimming removed 4 bases from V and 4 bases from J; junction bases left unmatched: 8. CDR1 is SGHNT and CDR2 is YYREEE in the germline V gene (reference sequence). The CDR3 region has the DNA TGTGCCAGCAGCCCTGGGGCTAGCGGATACAATGAGCAGTTCTTC. Its translation: CASSPGASGYNEQFF.

Comments on this clone: This clone may be a read error of a much larger clone one base away. In DNA form, the CDR3 reads TGTGCCAGCAGTGTGGACAATGAGCAGTTCTTC. This translates into CASSVDNEQFF. The chain employs TRBV28 and TRBJ2-1; D not certain. V was shortened by 5 bases and J by 5 bases, with 4 bases between the two germline ends. CDR1 is MDHEN and CDR2 is SYDVKM in the germline V gene. The CDR3 is made up of 11 amino acids. Full variable domain (remainder filled in from reference TRBV28 and TRBJ2-1): DVKVTQSSRYLVKRTGEKVFLECVQDMDHENMFWYRQDPGLGLRLIYFSYDVKMKEKGDIPEGYSVSREKKERFSLILESASTNQTSMYLCASSVDNEQFFGPGTRLTVL.

The V and J genes are TRBV2 and TRBJ2-7, with 10 bases aligning to TRBD2. CDR1 is SNHLY and CDR2 is FYNNEI in the germline V gene. With V trimmed by 5 bases and J by 2 bases, 12 bases remained unmatched. The CDR3 consists of 17 residues. The CDR3 region has the DNA TGTGCCAGCAGTCTCGGACTAGCGGTGTACGGGACCTACGAGCAGTACTTC. Translating gives CASSLGLAVYGTYEQYF.

The V call is TRBV7-9, the J call TRBJ1-5, with D possibly being TRBD1 (6 bases). The CDR3 is 13 amino acids. Trimming took off 2 bases at V and 6 bases at J, with 8 bases between the two ends. The germline V gene has CDR1 SEHNR and CDR2 FQNEAQ (reference sequence). CDR3 amino acids: CASSLRGGQPQHF. In DNA form, the CDR3 reads TGTGCCAGCAGCTTAAGGGGGGGTCAGCCCCAGCATTTT.

The chain links TRBV30 to TRBJ1-5; perhaps TRBD1 as D (6 bases). CDR1 and CDR2 from the germline V gene are GTSNPN and SVGIG (reference sequence). CDR3 length: 14 residues. The ends were cut back, 3 bases at V and 7 bases at J, with 16 bases in the middle. The CDR3 region is CAWSEGFGGQPQHF. CDR3 DNA: TGTGCCTGGAGCGAGGGCTTTGGGGGCCAGCCCCAGCATTTT.

This chain joins TRBV7-2 and TRBJ2-5; D is possibly TRBD1 (5 bases). The CDR3 is made up of 14 amino acids. Germline assignment: CDR1 SGHTA and CDR2 FQGNSA. Trimming left V 3 bases short and J 2 bases short, with 10 bases between. This CDR3 reads CASSFQGPQETQYF. The CDR3 DNA reads TGTGCCAGCAGCTTTCAGGGCCCACAAGAGACCCAGTACTTC.

The rearrangement links TRBV21-1 to TRBJ2-5; the DNA was not compared with TRBD2, the D call given in the table. TRBV21-1 is assigned pseudogene status. The CDR3 covers 13 residues. This CDR3 is CASARLEGETQYF. The DNA of the CDR3 is TGTGCCAGCGCACGACTAGAAGGGGAGACCCAGTACTTC.

This chain links TRBV7-9 with TRBJ2-2; TRBD1 matches 9 bases. The germline V gene encodes CDR1 SEHNR and CDR2 FQNEAQ (reference sequence). The V gene end was trimmed by 5 bases and the J gene end by 3 bases; junction bases not matched to a gene: 4. This CDR3 region has 15 residues. The CDR3 protein is CASSVRDRDTGELFF. The CDR3, as DNA: TGTGCCAGCAGCGTGCGGGACAGGGACACCGGGGAGCTGTTTTTT.

The chain uses TRBV7-3 and TRBJ2-2; the D gene is possibly TRBD1 (6 bases). The CDR3 covers 16 residues. Trimming shortened V by 4 bases and J by 5 bases, and 17 bases separated the two germline ends. CDR1 and CDR2 from the germline V gene are SGHTA and FQGTGA. The CDR3 bases are TGTGCCAGCAGCTCACAGGGCTCGAAGGAGACCGGGGAGCTGTTTTTT. Its protein product is CASSSQGSKETGELFF.

A single count supports this clone. The rearrangement uses TRBV6-1 and TRBJ2-5; tentatively, D is TRBD1 (5 bases). Trimming left V 8 bases short and J 2 bases short, with 15 bases between. The CDR3 has 14 amino acids. CDR1 and CDR2 from the germline V gene are MNHNS and SASEGT. DNA for the CDR3: TGTGCCAGCGCCAGGGATAGGGAACAAGAGACCCAGTACTTC. This gives the protein CASARDREQETQYF.

The V call is TRBV27, the J call TRBJ2-3; 7 bases are a match to TRBD1. The CDR3 contains 17 residues. Germline-derived CDR1 and CDR2 are MNHEY and SMNVEV (reference sequence). V shed 9 bases and J 2 bases; nucleotides not matched to a gene: 17. CDR3 protein: CARLRRAPTGHTDTQYF. As DNA, the CDR3 is TGTGCCAGACTGAGAAGGGCCCCGACAGGGCACACAGATACGCAGTATTTT.

The rearrangement joins TRBV29-1 to TRBJ2-5; TRBD1 matches at 7 bases. This CDR3 comprises 13 residues. Germline lookup yields CDR1 SQVTM and CDR2 ANQGSEA. V shed 7 bases and J 1 base; nucleotides not matched to a gene: 6. The CDR3 sequence is CSAPRGPQETQYF. The CDR3 region has the DNA TGCAGCGCGCCGAGGGGGCCCCAAGAGACCCAGTACTTC.

Comment on this clone: It may be a read error: a sequence one base away is much more abundant. The chain recombines TRBV5-1 with TRBJ2-5; the match to TRBD1 covers 8 bases. This CDR3 region has 17 residues. Germline CDR1 reads SGHRS; CDR2 reads YFSETQ. The V and J ends lost 4 bases and 5 bases, in that order; junction bases with no gene match: 16. CDR3 DNA sequence: TGCGCCAGCAGCCCGCGTCCCGGGGCAGGGGGCCTCGAGACCCAGTACTTC. Residues: CASSPRPGAGGLETQYF.

This clone was observed a single time. CDR3 nucleotide sequence: TGCGCCAGCAGCCACGGGGTGCCCCTCGGGTCCGGGGAGCTGTTTTTT. This codes for CASSHGVPLGSGELFF. J is TRBJ2-2 and V is TRBV4-1; tentatively, D is TRBD2 (5 bases). Germline lookup yields CDR1 MGHRA and CDR2 YSYEKL. CDR3 length: 16 amino acids. The ends were cut back, 3 bases at V and 6 bases at J, with 17 bases in the middle.

The rearrangement uses TRBV28 and TRBJ1-1, with TRBD1 matching over 7 bases. The V and J ends lost 11 bases and 0 bases, in that order; junction bases with no gene match: 6. The CDR3 covers 13 residues. In germline, CDR1 is MDHEN, CDR2 SYDVKM. The CDR3 loop is CAAVGQLNTEAFF. The CDR3 DNA follows: TGTGCCGCCGTGGGACAGCTGAACACTGAAGCTTTCTTT. Supplemented by reference TRBV28 and TRBJ1-1, the full variable domain reads DVKVTQSSRYLVKRTGEKVFLECVQDMDHENMFWYRQDPGLGLRLIYFSYDVKMKEKGDIPEGYSVSREKKERFSLILESASTNQTSMYLCAAVGQLNTEAFFGQGTRLTVV.